The 24 T cell receptor beta chains reported below all come from one sample, sequenced in a study of T cells in Graves' hyperthyroidism and ophthalmopathy. RNA transcripts yielded amplified TCR beta CDR3 regions. Carried out on the TCR CDR3, a first-round RT-PCR used the HTBI primer set. TCRdb re-derived calls from the multiplex PCR reads in MiXCR, one entry per CDR3 protein. The sample holds approximately 600,000 distinct CDR3 sequences, about a fifth seen once. Sample: blood. These receptor sequences come from a young man with Graves' ophthalmopathy.

V usage is TRBV5-6 and J usage is TRBJ1-1; a possible D gene is TRBD1 (5 bases). This CDR3 comprises 14 residues. The germline V gene has CDR1 SGHDT and CDR2 YYEEEE. Trimming cost V 5 bases and J 4 bases, with 15 bases left between them. The CDR3 DNA reads TGTGCCAGCAGTTTACGGGGGATGAGCACTGAAGCTTTCTTT. Its translation is CASSLRGMSTEAFF.

The chain couples TRBV7-9 to TRBJ2-1; D is ambiguous. This CDR3 region has 15 residues. Germline V gives CDR1 SEHNR, CDR2 FQNEAQ (reference sequence). Trimming cost V 3 bases and J 3 bases, with 12 bases left between them. CDR3 DNA: TGTGCCAGCAGCTTGTCTGGAGTCAACTACAATGAGCAGTTCTTC. It yields the protein CASSLSGVNYNEQFF. Drawing the rest from reference TRBV7-9 and TRBJ2-1, the complete variable domain is DTGVSQNPRHKITKRGQNVTFRCDPISEHNRLYWYRQTLGQGPEFLTYFQNEAQLEKSRLLSDRFSAERPKGSFSTLEIQRTEQGDSAMYLCASSLSGVNYNEQFFGPGTRLTVL.

This clonotype appeared many times. The chain links TRBV5-1 to TRBJ2-7; D unclear. Germline loops: CDR1 SGHRS, CDR2 YFSETQ. CDR3 length: 15 residues. Trimming pared 4 bases from V and 4 bases from J, leaving 18 bases between. Here the CDR3 reads CASSRRVGRSYEQYF. Written as DNA, the CDR3 is TGCGCCAGCAGCAGGAGAGTAGGGCGAAGTTACGAGCAGTACTTC. The whole variable domain, remainder taken from reference TRBV5-1 and TRBJ2-7, is KAGVTQTPRYLIKTRGQQVTLSCSPISGHRSVSWYQQTPGQGLQFLFEYFSETQRNKGNFPGRFSGRQFSNSRSEMNVSTLELGDSALYLCASSRRVGRSYEQYFGPGTRLTVT.

This clonotype was seen more than once but under ten times. The genes are TRBV5-1 and TRBJ2-5, with 7 bases matching TRBD1. V dropped 0 bases and J dropped 2; count of bases not matched to a gene: 7. The CDR3 loop spans 16 amino acids. Germline assignment: CDR1 SGHRS and CDR2 YFSETQ. The CDR3 sequence is CASSLDPQGQQETQYF. The CDR3 nucleotides are TGCGCCAGCAGCTTGGACCCCCAGGGACAGCAAGAGACCCAGTACTTC.

This chain joins TRBV20-1 and TRBJ2-7, with 9 bases lining up with TRBD2. Looked up from germline, CDR1 is DFQATT and CDR2 is SNEGSKA (reference sequence). The CDR3 contains 13 residues. V was pared by 4 bases and J by 5 bases, with 6 bases of the junction left unmatched. Here the CDR3 DNA reads TGCAGTGCTAATAGCGGGAGTATACACGAGCAGTACTTC. The encoded protein is CSANSGSIHEQYF.

This clonotype was counted at least ten times. V and J are TRBV24-1 and TRBJ2-1; D ambiguous. The CDR3 is made up of 14 amino acids. Per the germline V gene, CDR1 is KGHDR and CDR2 is SFDVKD. V gave up 9 bases and J gave up 8 bases, with 19 bases separating them. CDR3 nucleotide sequence: TGTGCCACCTCTGGTGAGCGAATAGGCGATGAGCAGTTCTTC. Translating it yields CATSGERIGDEQFF.

Note on this clonotype: This may be a read error, as it is one base from a much larger clone. V is TRBV28 and J is TRBJ1-5; D possibly corresponds to TRBD1 (5 bases). The V and J ends lost 5 bases and 5 bases respectively, with 13 bases between them. Germline CDR1 MDHEN, CDR2 SYDVKM. This CDR3 contains 14 residues. CDR3 loop: CASSIGQIDQPQHF. The CDR3 DNA reads TGTGCCAGCAGTATAGGACAAATCGATCAGCCCCAGCATTTT.

This clonotype was detected many times. The chain employs TRBV7-9 and TRBJ2-7, with D unclear. The germline V and J ends were trimmed by 3 bases and 3 bases, with 15 bases remaining between them. The CDR3 runs 15 residues. CDR1 and CDR2 from the germline V gene are SEHNR and FQNEAQ (reference sequence). CDR3: CASSLAALGYYEQYF. The CDR3 DNA reads as TGTGCCAGCAGCTTGGCCGCACTTGGGTACTACGAGCAGTACTTC.

This sequence joins TRBV27 and TRBJ2-1, with 10 bases matching TRBD2. The V gene's germline CDR1 is MNHEY and CDR2 SMNVEV (reference sequence). V lost 8 bases to trimming and J lost 6 bases; unmatched junction nucleotides: 13. The CDR3 length is 16 residues. CDR3 region: CASCSGASGRGNEQFF. The CDR3 nucleotides read TGTGCCAGCTGCTCGGGGGCTAGCGGGAGAGGCAATGAGCAGTTCTTC.

This clonotype was seen only a few times. The chain is built from TRBV7-9 and TRBJ2-3, with D tentatively TRBD2 (5 bases). CDR3 length: 18 residues. CDR1 SEHNR and CDR2 FQNEAQ come from the germline V gene (reference sequence). Trimming stripped 6 bases from V and 2 bases from J, with 24 bases between. The CDR3 DNA follows: TGTGCCAGCAGGAAACGGGGTAGCGATTCCCTTTACACAGATACGCAGTATTTT. This translates into CASRKRGSDSLYTDTQYF.

This clonotype has at least ten counts. CDR3 loop: CASSLVQLNYGYTF. CDR3 in DNA: TGTGCCAGCAGCTTAGTACAACTTAACTATGGCTACACCTTC. The gene calls are TRBV7-2 and TRBJ1-2, with D unresolved. The V gene lost 1 base and the J gene lost 1 base, with 7 bases spanning the gap. CDR1 SGHTA and CDR2 FQGNSA come from the germline V gene. The CDR3 length is 14 residues.

The chain recombines TRBV6-1 with TRBJ2-1; 15 bases align to TRBD2. The CDR3 loop spans 16 amino acids. Germline V CDR1 and CDR2: MNHNS, SASEGT. The V segment lost 6 bases and the J segment 9 bases; nucleotides outside the gene matches: 9. The CDR3 sequence is CASRPGTSGRTSEQFF. For the CDR3, the DNA is TGTGCCAGCAGACCTGGGACTAGCGGGAGGACGAGTGAGCAGTTCTTC.

Worth noting for this clonotype: A read error is possible here, since a much larger clone lies one base away. The chain uses TRBV28 and TRBJ1-2; tentative D call: TRBD1 (5 bases). Trimming took off 4 bases at V and 4 bases at J, with 13 bases between the two ends. The CDR3 covers 14 residues. Germline CDR1 MDHEN, CDR2 SYDVKM. CDR3 protein: CASSSGGSSYGYTF. CDR3 DNA sequence: TGTGCCAGCAGTTCGGGGGGTTCGAGCTATGGCTACACCTTC.

This clonotype has just a few counts. The V and J genes are TRBV27 and TRBJ2-3, with 7 bases fitting TRBD1. Germline CDR1 is MNHEY and CDR2 is SMNVEV (reference sequence). The CDR3 has 15 amino acids. J was trimmed by 3 bases and V by 3 bases; bases with no gene match: 6. The CDR3 region is CASSFLRQGTDTQYF. Here the CDR3 DNA reads TGTGCCAGCAGTTTCCTTAGACAGGGAACAGATACGCAGTATTTT.

The rearrangement links TRBV27 to TRBJ2-2; D uncertain. The CDR3 is made up of 14 amino acids. Trimming removed 2 bases from V and 6 bases from J, with 10 bases in between. CDR1 is MNHEY, CDR2 SMNVEV, per germline (reference sequence). The CDR3 DNA reads as TGTGCCAGCAGTTTAGCGAGAAGTGCCGGGGAGCTGTTTTTT. This sequence encodes CASSLARSAGELFF.

V gene TRBV5-4 combines with J gene TRBJ2-7; tentatively, D is TRBD2 (6 bases). The germline V gene encodes CDR1 SGHNT and CDR2 YYREEE (reference sequence). The CDR3 extends over 13 amino acids. Trimming stripped 2 bases from V and 5 bases from J, with 11 bases between. As DNA, the CDR3 is TGTGCCAGCAGCTTTCGACTAGGTAACGAGCAGTACTTC. It translates to CASSFRLGNEQYF.

The V and J genes are TRBV20-1 and TRBJ2-2; D tentatively reads TRBD1 or TRBD2 (5 bases each). This CDR3 contains 14 residues. With 0 bases removed from V and 10 bases from J, the gap between germline ends came to 15 bases. Germline-derived CDR1 and CDR2 are DFQATT and SNEGSKA (reference sequence). CDR3 loop: CSARDERGPEELFF. The CDR3 nucleotides are TGCAGTGCTAGAGATGAGAGGGGTCCCGAGGAGCTGTTTTTT.

This clonotype was seen more than once but under ten times. The chain combines TRBV19 with TRBJ2-5; no reliable D call. In germline, CDR1 is LNHDA, CDR2 SQIVND (reference sequence). The CDR3 consists of 15 residues. V lost 3 bases to trimming and J lost 5 bases, with 16 bases between them. The CDR3 loop reads CASSMRQGEHETQYF. As DNA, the CDR3 is TGTGCCAGTAGTATGAGGCAAGGAGAACATGAGACCCAGTACTTC.

As DNA, the CDR3 is TGTGCCAGCAGTGGGGGGACTAGCGGCCACTACGAGCAGTACTTC. Its protein is CASSGGTSGHYEQYF. The V gene is TRBV6-1, the J gene TRBJ2-7; 11 bases fit TRBD2. Losses at the gene ends were 4 bases for V and 3 bases for J; bases not matched to a gene: 5. Per germline, CDR1 MNHNS and CDR2 SASEGT. The CDR3 consists of 15 residues.

There are a few counts of this clonotype. J is TRBJ2-1 and V is TRBV5-1, with 9 nucleotides matching TRBD2. Per the germline V gene, CDR1 is SGHRS and CDR2 is YFSETQ. J gave up 6 bases and V 2 bases, and 9 bases lay outside the gene matches. The CDR3 has 16 amino acids. The DNA of the CDR3 is TGCGCCAGCAGCTTCCTCCTAGCGGGACCGTCCAATGAGCAGTTCTTC. Translation: CASSFLLAGPSNEQFF.

This clonotype has a handful of counts. The chain's CDR3 is CASSIHIRQKETQYF. CDR3 DNA: TGTGCCAGTAGTATTCATATTCGGCAGAAAGAGACCCAGTACTTC. The chain has TRBV19 and TRBJ2-5; no clear D. Trimming took 3 bases from V and 3 from J, leaving 14 bases between them. The CDR3 extends over 15 amino acids. Germline values: CDR1 LNHDA, CDR2 SQIVND (reference sequence).

A note on this clonotype: A read error is possible here, since a much larger clone lies one base away. CDR3 DNA: TGTGCCAGCAGTTTTAGCGGAAGGTACAAGCAGTACTTC. Translating gives CASSFSGRYKQYF. V is TRBV6-9 and J is TRBJ2-7; a weak D match, TRBD2 (6 bases). Germline CDR1 MNHGY, CDR2 SVAAGI. Trimming took 4 bases from V and 8 from J, leaving 15 bases between them. This CDR3 has 13 residues.

This clonotype came up a few times. The rearrangement uses TRBV7-2 and TRBJ1-2; D might be TRBD1 (5 bases). Trimming cost V 1 base and J 8 bases, with 23 bases left between them. The CDR3 spans 17 residues. Per the germline V gene, CDR1 is SGHTA and CDR2 is FQGNSA. The CDR3 sequence: CASSLGERGTYSSGYTF. In nucleotides, the CDR3 is TGTGCCAGCAGCTTAGGGGAGAGGGGAACCTACTCTAGCGGCTACACCTTC.

Of note for this clonotype: A much larger clone lies a single base off, so this may be a read error. The J gene is TRBJ2-7, the V gene TRBV2, with 9 bases fitting TRBD1. The CDR3 is 14 amino acids. Per the germline V gene, CDR1 is SNHLY and CDR2 is FYNNEI. Trimming removed 6 bases from V and 2 bases from J; junction bases left unmatched: 5. The CDR3 sequence: CASRAGTGTYEQYF. In nucleotides, the CDR3 is TGTGCCAGCAGGGCCGGGACAGGGACCTACGAGCAGTACTTC.